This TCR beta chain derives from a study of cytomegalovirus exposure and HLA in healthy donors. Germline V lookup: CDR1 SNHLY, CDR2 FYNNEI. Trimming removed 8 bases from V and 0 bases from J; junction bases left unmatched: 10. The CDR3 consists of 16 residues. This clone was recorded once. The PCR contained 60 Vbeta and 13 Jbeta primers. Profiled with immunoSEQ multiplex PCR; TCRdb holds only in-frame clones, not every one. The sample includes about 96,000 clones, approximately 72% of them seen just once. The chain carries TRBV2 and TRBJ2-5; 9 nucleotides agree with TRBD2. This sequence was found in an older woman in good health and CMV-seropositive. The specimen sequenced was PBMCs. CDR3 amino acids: CASGDGASGNQETQYF. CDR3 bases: TGTGCCAGCGGGGACGGGGCTAGCGGGAACCAAGAGACCCAGTACTTC.